The 7 T cell receptor beta chains in this list originate from one sample, sequenced in a study of blood T cells in healthy people across ages. A second PCR, run for roughly 7 to 11 cycles, used a sample-barcoded 5' primer plus a J-beta primer mix. Using its own MiXCR run on the 5' RACE reads, TCRdb lists one record per CDR3 protein. The sample lists roughly 1,500,000 distinct CDR3 sequences, roughly 32% occurring once. Sequenced material: blood. These receptors came from a woman aged 25-40 years in good health.

The chain recombines TRBV7-8 with TRBJ2-5, with 11 bases lining up with TRBD1. This CDR3 is 16 amino acids long. Germline V gene data show CDR1 as SGHVS and CDR2 as FQNEAQ. V lost 4 bases and J lost 3; bases outside the gene matches: 7. This chain's CDR3 is CASSSRGQGAEETQYF. DNA for the CDR3: TGTGCCAGCAGCTCAAGAGGACAGGGGGCAGAAGAGACCCAGTACTTC.

This clonotype was picked up one time. The chain combines TRBV5-1 with TRBJ2-3; a possible D gene is TRBD1 (7 bases). CDR1 is SGHRS, CDR2 YFSETQ, per germline. Trimming stripped 4 bases from V and 0 bases from J, with 24 bases between. The length of the CDR3 is 19 residues. The CDR3 nucleotides read TGCGCCAGCAGCCCAACATTCACAGGGGACTTAACTAGCACAGATACGCAGTATTTT. Translated: CASSPTFTGDLTSTDTQYF.

The chain is built from TRBV29-1 and TRBJ2-2, with 9 bases identical to TRBD1. The CDR3 spans 18 residues. Germline loops: CDR1 SQVTM, CDR2 ANQGSEA. Trimming removed 4 bases from V and 3 bases from J; junction bases left unmatched: 15. The CDR3 is CSVGNSGDRALDTGELFF. The CDR3 nucleotides read TGCAGCGTTGGAAATTCCGGGGACAGGGCCTTAGACACCGGGGAGCTGTTTTTT.

The gene calls are TRBV4-1 and TRBJ1-2; D remains ambiguous. Germline CDR1 and CDR2: MGHRA and YSYEKL. The CDR3 runs to 15 residues. Trimming took 1 base from V and 0 from J, leaving 9 bases between them. The CDR3 region has the DNA TGCGCCAGCAGCCAAGCCCAAGGCTCTAACTATGGCTACACCTTC. It is translated as CASSQAQGSNYGYTF.

The chain employs TRBV9 and TRBJ2-1, with 7 nucleotides matching TRBD2. The CDR3 consists of 14 residues. Germline trimming cut 3 bases from V and 9 bases from J; bases unmatched to any gene: 9. Germline values: CDR1 SGDLS, CDR2 YYNGEE. The CDR3 DNA reads as TGTGCCAGCAGCGCCAGACTAGCCCCCGGTGAGCAGTTCTTC. This encodes CASSARLAPGEQFF.

The rearrangement links TRBV6-4 to TRBJ1-2, with 9 bases fitting TRBD1. With V trimmed by 7 bases and J by 1 base, 10 bases remained unmatched. There are 16 residues in the CDR3. The germline V gene has CDR1 MRHNA and CDR2 SNTAGT. For the CDR3, the DNA is TGTGCCAGCACCGCCCGGGGACAGGGCTTTAACTATGGCTACACCTTC. Its translation: CASTARGQGFNYGYTF.

This clonotype occurred once. Since no conserved phenylalanine or tryptophan closes the CDR3, a read error is the likely cause. The chain has TRBV4-2 and TRBJ2-1; 10 nucleotides match TRBD2. The CDR3 loop spans 15 amino acids. Germline trimming cut 3 bases from V and 9 bases from J; bases unmatched to any gene: 8. Germline V gene data show CDR1 as LGHNA and CDR2 as YNFKEQ. CDR3 in DNA: TGTGCCAGCAGCCACTCCTCCGGGACTAGCGTTGAGCAGTTCTGC. Protein: CASSHSSGTSVEQFC.